This TCR beta chain was recorded in a study of regulatory T cells in long-lasting Graves disease. V lost 0 bases and J lost 4; bases outside the gene matches: 5. Germline CDR1 and CDR2: ENHRY and SYGVKD. The CDR3 extends over 16 amino acids. Building the TCR beta libraries relied on iRepertoire HTBI primers, and CDR3 regions underwent Arm-PCR. TCRdb recomputed calls from the multiplex PCR reads with MiXCR, one row per CDR3 protein. The repertoire holds about 330,000 distinct CDR3 sequences, with about a sixth as singletons. As for time point: newly diagnosed GD, antithyroid drugs for less than 3 months. Isolated PBMC RNA provided the starting material for the TCR library. The same specimen was also included in a second study, on T cells in Graves' hyperthyroidism and ophthalmopathy.

The gene calls are TRBV10-3 and TRBJ2-3; 9 nucleotides match TRBD2. The specimen was peripheral blood mononuclear cells (PBMCs), collected at new diagnosis, from a patient treated with antithyroid drugs. The sequence was obtained from a woman younger than 35 with Graves disease. The CDR3 sequence: CAISESTAGGADTQYF. In DNA, the CDR3 is TGTGCCATCAGTGAGTCGACAGCGGGAGGTGCAGATACGCAGTATTTT.